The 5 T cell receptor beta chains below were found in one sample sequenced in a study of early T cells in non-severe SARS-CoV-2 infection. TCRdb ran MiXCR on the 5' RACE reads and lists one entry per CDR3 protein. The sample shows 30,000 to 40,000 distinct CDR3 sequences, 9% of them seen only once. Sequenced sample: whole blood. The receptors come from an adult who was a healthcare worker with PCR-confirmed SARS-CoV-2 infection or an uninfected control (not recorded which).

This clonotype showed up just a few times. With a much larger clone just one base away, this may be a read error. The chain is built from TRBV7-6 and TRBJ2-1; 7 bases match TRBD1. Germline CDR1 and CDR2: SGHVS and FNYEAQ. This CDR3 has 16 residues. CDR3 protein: CAGSLVDRETYNEQFF. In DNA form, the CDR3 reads TGTGCCGGCAGCTTAGTCGACAGGGAGACCTACAATGAGCAGTTCTTC.

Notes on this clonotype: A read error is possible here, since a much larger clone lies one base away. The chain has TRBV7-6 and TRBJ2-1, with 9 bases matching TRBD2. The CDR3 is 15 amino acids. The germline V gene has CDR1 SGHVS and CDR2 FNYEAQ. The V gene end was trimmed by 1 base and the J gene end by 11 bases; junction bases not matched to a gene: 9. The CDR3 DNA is TGTGCCAGCAGCTTAGTTGCGGGGGGGCCCGGGAAGCAGTTCTTC. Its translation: CASSLVAGGPGKQFF.

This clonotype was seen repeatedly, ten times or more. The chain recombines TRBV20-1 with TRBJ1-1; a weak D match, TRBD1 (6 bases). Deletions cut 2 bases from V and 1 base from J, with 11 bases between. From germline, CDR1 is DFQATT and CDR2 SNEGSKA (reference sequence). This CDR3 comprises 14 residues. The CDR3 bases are TGCAGTGCTAGACGGAGACAGGAGAACACTGAAGCTTTCTTT. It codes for CSARRRQENTEAFF.

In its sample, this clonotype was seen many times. For the CDR3, the DNA is TGTGCCAGCAGAGGACGATCAGGGGATGGCTACACCTTC. This gives the protein CASRGRSGDGYTF. The V gene is TRBV6-6, the J gene TRBJ1-2; D may be TRBD1 (6 bases). CDR1 is MNHNY and CDR2 is SVGAGI in the germline V gene (reference sequence). V lost 6 bases and J lost 6, with 14 bases in between. The CDR3 totals 13 residues.

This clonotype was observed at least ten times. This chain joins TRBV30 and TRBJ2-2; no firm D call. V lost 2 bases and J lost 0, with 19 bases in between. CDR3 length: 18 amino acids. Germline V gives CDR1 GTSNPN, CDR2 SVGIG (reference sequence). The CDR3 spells CAWSSVGLGTSNTGELFF. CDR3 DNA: TGTGCCTGGAGTAGCGTAGGGTTGGGAACCTCGAACACCGGGGAGCTGTTTTTT.